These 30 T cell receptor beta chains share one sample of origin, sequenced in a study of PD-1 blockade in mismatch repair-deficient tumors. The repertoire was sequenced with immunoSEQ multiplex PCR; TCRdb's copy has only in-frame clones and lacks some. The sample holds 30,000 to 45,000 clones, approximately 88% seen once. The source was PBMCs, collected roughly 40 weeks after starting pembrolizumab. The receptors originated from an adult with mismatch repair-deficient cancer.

The CDR3 loop is CASSKGQGTGFSYGYTF. The CDR3, as DNA: TGCGCCAGCAGCAAAGGACAGGGGACTGGTTTCAGCTATGGCTACACCTTC. The rearrangement links TRBV4-1 to TRBJ1-2; 9 bases line up with TRBD1. Germline lookup yields CDR1 MGHRA and CDR2 YSYEKL. CDR3 length: 17 amino acids. J was trimmed by 4 bases and V by 5 bases; bases with no gene match: 14.

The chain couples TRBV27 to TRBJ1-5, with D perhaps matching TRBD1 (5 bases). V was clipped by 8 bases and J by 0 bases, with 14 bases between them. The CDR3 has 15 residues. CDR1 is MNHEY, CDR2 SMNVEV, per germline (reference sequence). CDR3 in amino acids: CASARQGPSNQPQHF. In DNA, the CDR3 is TGTGCCAGCGCCCGGCAGGGCCCTAGCAATCAGCCCCAGCATTTT.

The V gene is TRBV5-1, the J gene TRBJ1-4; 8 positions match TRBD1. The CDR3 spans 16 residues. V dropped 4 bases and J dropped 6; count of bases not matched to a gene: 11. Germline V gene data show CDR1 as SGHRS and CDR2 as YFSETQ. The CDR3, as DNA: TGCGCCAGCAGCCGTCCCGCAGGGGGCGGCGATGAAAAACTGTTTTTT. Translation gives CASSRPAGGGDEKLFF.

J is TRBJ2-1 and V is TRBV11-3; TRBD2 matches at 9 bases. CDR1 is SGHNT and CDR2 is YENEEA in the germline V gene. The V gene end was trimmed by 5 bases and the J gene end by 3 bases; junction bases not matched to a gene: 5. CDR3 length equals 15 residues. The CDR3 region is CASSLAGSDYNEQFF. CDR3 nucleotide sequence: TGTGCCAGCAGCCTAGCGGGGTCGGACTACAATGAGCAGTTCTTC.

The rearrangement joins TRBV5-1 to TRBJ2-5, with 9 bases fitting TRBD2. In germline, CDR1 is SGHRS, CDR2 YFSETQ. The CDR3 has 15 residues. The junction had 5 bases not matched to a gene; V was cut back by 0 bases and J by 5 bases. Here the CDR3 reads CASSLEGLAMETQYF. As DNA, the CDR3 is TGCGCCAGCAGCTTGGAGGGACTAGCCATGGAGACCCAGTACTTC.

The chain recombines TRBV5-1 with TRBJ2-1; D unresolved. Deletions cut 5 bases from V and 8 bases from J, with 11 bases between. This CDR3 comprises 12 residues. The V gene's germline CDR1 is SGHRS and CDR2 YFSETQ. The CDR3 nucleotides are TGCGCCAGCAGACTAACCCACGATGAGCAGTTCTTC. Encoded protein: CASRLTHDEQFF.

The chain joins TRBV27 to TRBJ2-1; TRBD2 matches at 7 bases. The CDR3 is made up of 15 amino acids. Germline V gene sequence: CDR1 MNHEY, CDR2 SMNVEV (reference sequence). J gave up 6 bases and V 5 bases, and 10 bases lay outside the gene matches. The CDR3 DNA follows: TGTGCCAGCAGTCTCGGACTAGGAGTTCGCAATGAGCAGTTCTTC. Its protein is CASSLGLGVRNEQFF.

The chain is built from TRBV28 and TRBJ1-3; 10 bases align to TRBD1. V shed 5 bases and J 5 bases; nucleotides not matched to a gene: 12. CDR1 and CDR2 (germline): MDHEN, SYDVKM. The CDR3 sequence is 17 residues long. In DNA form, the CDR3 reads TGTGCCAGCAGTCCTACCATTACGGGACAGGGGCGAAACACCATATATTTT. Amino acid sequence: CASSPTITGQGRNTIYF.

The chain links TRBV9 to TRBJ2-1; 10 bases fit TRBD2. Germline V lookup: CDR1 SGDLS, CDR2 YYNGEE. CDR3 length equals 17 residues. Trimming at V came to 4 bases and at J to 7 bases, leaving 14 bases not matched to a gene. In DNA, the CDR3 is TGTGCCAGCAGCCCACCCGGGGGGACTAGCGATTGGAATGAGCAGTTCTTC. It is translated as CASSPPGGTSDWNEQFF.

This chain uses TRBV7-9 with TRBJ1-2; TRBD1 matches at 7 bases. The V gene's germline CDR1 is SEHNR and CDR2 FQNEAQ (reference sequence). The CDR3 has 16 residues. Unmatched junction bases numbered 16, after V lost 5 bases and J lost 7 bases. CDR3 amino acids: CASSPRDSQFLVGYTF. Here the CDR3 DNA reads TGTGCCAGCAGCCCCCGGGACAGTCAGTTCTTGGTTGGCTACACCTTC.

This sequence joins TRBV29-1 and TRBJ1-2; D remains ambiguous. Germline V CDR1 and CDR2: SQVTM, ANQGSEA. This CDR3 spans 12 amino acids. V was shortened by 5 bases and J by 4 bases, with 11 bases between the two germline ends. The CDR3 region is CSVRGDSYGYTF. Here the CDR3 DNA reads TGCAGCGTTCGCGGGGATTCCTATGGCTACACCTTC.

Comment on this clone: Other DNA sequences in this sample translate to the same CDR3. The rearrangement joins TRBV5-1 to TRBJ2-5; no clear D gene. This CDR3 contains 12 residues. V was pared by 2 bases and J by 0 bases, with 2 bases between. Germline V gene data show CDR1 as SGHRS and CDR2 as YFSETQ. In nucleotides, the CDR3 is TGCGCCAGCAGCTTCAACCAAGAGACCCAGTACTTC. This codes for CASSFNQETQYF.

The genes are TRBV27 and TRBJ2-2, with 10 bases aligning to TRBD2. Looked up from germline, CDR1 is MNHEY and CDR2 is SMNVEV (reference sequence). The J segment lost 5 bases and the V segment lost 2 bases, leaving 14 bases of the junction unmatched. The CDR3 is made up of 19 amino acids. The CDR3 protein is CASSLLGVSSGRGTGELFF. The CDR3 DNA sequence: TGTGCCAGCAGTTTACTGGGGGTGTCTAGCGGGAGAGGGACCGGGGAGCTGTTTTTT.

CDR3: CASSPPGLAGDGELFF. In DNA form, the CDR3 reads TGTGCCAGCTCACCACCGGGACTAGCGGGAGATGGGGAGCTGTTTTTT. The chain recombines TRBV18 with TRBJ2-2; 14 bases align to TRBD2. Germline CDR1 and CDR2: KGHSH and LQKENI. This CDR3 is 16 amino acids long. V lost 0 bases, J lost 8 bases, and 2 bases stayed unmatched.

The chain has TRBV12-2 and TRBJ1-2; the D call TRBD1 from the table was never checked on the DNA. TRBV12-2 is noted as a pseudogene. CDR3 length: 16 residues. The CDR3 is CASRLVQDRESYGYTF. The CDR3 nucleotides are TGTGCAAGTCGCTTAGTCCAGGACAGGGAGAGCTATGGCTACACCTTC.

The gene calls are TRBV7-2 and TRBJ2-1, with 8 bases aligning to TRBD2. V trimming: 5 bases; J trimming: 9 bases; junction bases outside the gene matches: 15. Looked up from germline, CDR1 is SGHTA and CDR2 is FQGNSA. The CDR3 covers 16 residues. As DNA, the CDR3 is TGTGCCAGCAGCGAACTCCGGGAGGGTTACGGGCGTGAGCAGTTCTTC. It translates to CASSELREGYGREQFF.

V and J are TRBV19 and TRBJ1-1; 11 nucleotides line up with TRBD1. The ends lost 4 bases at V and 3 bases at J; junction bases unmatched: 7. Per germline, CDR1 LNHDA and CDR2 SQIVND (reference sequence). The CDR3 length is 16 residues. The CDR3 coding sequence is TGTGCCAGTAGTAGCGGACAGGGGGCCTTGGACACTGAAGCTTTCTTT. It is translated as CASSSGQGALDTEAFF.

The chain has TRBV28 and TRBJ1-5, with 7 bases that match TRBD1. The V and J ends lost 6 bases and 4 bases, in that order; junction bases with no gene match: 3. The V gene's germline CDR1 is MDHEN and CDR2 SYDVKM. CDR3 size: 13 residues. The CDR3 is CASRVRGNQPQHF. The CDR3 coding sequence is TGTGCCAGCAGGGTCAGGGGGAATCAGCCCCAGCATTTT. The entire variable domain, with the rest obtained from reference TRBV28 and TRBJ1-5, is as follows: DVKVTQSSRYLVKRTGEKVFLECVQDMDHENMFWYRQDPGLGLRLIYFSYDVKMKEKGDIPEGYSVSREKKERFSLILESASTNQTSMYLCASRVRGNQPQHFGDGTRLSIL.

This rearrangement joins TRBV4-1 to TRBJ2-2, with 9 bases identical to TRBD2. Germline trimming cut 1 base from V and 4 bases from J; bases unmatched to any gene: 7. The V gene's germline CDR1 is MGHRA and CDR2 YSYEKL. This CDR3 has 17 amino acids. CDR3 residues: CASSQVQREVFTGELFF. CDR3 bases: TGCGCCAGCAGCCAAGTTCAGCGGGAGGTATTCACCGGGGAGCTGTTTTTT.

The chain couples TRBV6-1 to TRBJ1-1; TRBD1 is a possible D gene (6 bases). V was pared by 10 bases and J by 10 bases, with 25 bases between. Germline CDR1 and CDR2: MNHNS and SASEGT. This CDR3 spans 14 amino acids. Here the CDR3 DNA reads TGTGCCATCCCGCAAGAGGTAGGGGGATATTTAGCTTTCTTT. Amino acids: CAIPQEVGGYLAFF.

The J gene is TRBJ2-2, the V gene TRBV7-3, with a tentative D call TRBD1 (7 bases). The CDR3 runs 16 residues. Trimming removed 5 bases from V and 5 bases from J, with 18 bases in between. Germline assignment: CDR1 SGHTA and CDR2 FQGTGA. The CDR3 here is CASSMLTGAGTGELFF. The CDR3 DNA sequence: TGTGCCAGCAGCATGTTAACAGGGGCGGGGACCGGGGAGCTGTTTTTT.

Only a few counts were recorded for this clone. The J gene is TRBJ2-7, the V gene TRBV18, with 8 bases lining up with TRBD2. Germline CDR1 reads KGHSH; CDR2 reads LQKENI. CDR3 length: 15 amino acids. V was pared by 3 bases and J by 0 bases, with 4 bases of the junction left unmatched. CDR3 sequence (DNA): TGTGCCAGCTCACCGCCTAGCGGGTCCTCCTACGAGCAGTACTTC. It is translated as CASSPPSGSSYEQYF.

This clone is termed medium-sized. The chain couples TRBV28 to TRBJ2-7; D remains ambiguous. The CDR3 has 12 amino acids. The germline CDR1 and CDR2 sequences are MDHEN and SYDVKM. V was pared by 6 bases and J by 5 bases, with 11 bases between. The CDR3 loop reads CASSAPHNEQYF. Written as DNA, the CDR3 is TGTGCCAGCAGCGCCCCCCACAACGAGCAGTACTTC.

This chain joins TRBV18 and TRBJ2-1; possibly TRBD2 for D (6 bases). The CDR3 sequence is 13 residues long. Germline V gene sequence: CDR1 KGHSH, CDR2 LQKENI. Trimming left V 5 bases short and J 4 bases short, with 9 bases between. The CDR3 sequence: CASSRGLYNEQFF. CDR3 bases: TGTGCCAGCTCAAGGGGACTTTACAATGAGCAGTTCTTC.

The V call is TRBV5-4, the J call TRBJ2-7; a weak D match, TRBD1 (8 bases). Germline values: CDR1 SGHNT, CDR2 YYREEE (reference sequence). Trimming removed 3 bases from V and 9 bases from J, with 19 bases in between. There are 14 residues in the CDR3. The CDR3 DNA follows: TGTGCCAGCAGCTCTGGACAGGGACTACGTGGGCAGTACTTC. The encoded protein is CASSSGQGLRGQYF.

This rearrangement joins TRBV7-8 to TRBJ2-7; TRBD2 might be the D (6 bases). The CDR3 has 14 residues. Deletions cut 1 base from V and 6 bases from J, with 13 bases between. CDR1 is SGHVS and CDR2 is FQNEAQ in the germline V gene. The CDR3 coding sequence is TGTGCCAGCAGCTTAGTCCCCCTCGGGGGCGAGCAGTACTTC. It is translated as CASSLVPLGGEQYF.

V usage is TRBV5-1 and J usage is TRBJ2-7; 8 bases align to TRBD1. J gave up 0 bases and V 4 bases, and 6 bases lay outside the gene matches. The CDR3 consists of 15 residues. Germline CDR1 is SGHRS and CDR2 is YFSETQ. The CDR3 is CASSTWDRNSYEQYF. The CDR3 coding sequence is TGCGCCAGCAGCACGTGGGACAGGAACTCCTACGAGCAGTACTTC.

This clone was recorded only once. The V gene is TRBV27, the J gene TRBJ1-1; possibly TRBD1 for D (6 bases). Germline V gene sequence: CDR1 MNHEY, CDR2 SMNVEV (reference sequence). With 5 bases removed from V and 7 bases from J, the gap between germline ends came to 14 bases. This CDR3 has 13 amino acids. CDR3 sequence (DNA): TGTGCCAGCAGTACCTGGGACATGCGTGAAGCTTTCTTT. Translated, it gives CASSTWDMREAFF.

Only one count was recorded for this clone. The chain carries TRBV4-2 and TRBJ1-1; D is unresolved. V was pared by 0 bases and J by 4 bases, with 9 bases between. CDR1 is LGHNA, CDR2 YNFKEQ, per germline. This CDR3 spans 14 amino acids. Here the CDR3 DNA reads TGTGCCAGCAGCCAAGACGGAGAACGCACTGAAGCTTTCTTT. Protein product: CASSQDGERTEAFF.

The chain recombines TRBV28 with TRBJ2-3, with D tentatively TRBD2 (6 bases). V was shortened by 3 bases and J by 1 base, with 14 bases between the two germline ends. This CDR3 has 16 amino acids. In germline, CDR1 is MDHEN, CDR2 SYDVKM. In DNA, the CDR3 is TGTGCCAGCAGTTTGGAGGGGCCCTGGGGCACAGATACGCAGTATTTT. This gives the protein CASSLEGPWGTDTQYF.